A single sample gave rise to the 26 T cell receptor beta chains below, sequenced in a study of blood T cell repertoires in COVID-19. The protocol was immunoSEQ multiplex PCR, while the TCRdb copy is restricted to in-frame clones and leaves out a portion. The sample records roughly 140,000 clones, around four fifths being singletons. The material sequenced was peripheral blood. These TCRs come from a human donor in a cohort sampled during active COVID-19.

The chain combines TRBV5-4 with TRBJ1-4; the match to TRBD1 covers 7 bases. The CDR3 runs 15 residues. The germline gives CDR1 SGHNT, CDR2 YYREEE (reference sequence). J was trimmed by 8 bases and V by 0 bases; bases with no gene match: 7. The DNA of the CDR3 is TGTGCCAGCAGCTTGGACAGGGGTGTATACGAAAAACTGTTTTTT. Translated: CASSLDRGVYEKLFF.

V gene TRBV3-1 (or the pseudogene TRBV3-2) combines with J gene TRBJ2-2; weak D call: TRBD1 (7 bases). Per the germline V gene, CDR1 is LGHDT and CDR2 is YNNKEL (reference sequence). Trimming cost V 6 bases and J 6 bases, with 17 bases left between them. The CDR3 covers 15 residues. The DNA for the CDR3 is TGTGCCAGCAGAAAAGGAGGGGGCGCCGCCGGGGAGCTGTTTTTT. Encoded protein: CASRKGGGAAGELFF.

This chain joins TRBV18 and TRBJ2-3; weak D call: TRBD1 (5 bases). Trimming removed 3 bases at V and 0 bases at J, with 16 bases between. The length of the CDR3 is 17 residues. CDR1 is KGHSH, CDR2 LQKENI, per germline. As DNA, the CDR3 is TGTGCCAGCTCACCCCGTAAAGGGGATTTTAGCACAGATACGCAGTATTTT. Protein: CASSPRKGDFSTDTQYF.

V usage is TRBV10-3 and J usage is TRBJ2-3; 10 nucleotides match TRBD2. Trimming cost V 7 bases and J 0 bases; bases outside gene matches: 4. CDR1 is ENHRY, CDR2 SYGVKD, per germline. The CDR3 consists of 15 residues. The chain's CDR3 is CAITRTSGSTDTQYF. DNA for the CDR3: TGTGCCATCACCCGGACTAGCGGTAGCACAGATACGCAGTATTTT.

This chain joins TRBV23-1 and TRBJ2-2; D possibly corresponds to TRBD2 (5 bases). TRBV23-1 is known as an ORF, though its function is uncertain. V lost 6 bases and J lost 6, with 20 bases in between. The CDR3 totals 16 residues. The CDR3 loop is CASSPKAERVAGELFF. CDR3 DNA: TGCGCCAGCAGCCCTAAGGCGGAGAGGGTGGCCGGGGAGCTGTTTTTT.

In nucleotides, the CDR3 is TGTGCCAGCAGCTTAGGAAGCCTTCCAGGGGCTTTCTTT. The encoded protein is CASSLGSLPGAFF. The J gene is TRBJ1-1, the V gene TRBV7-9; maybe TRBD1 (5 bases). This CDR3 contains 13 residues. Trimming shortened V by 1 base and J by 11 bases, and 14 bases separated the two germline ends. Germline V CDR1 and CDR2: SEHNR, FQNEAQ (reference sequence).

The chain recombines TRBV19 with TRBJ1-6; D is possibly TRBD1 (6 bases). V lost 3 bases and J 6 bases, leaving 21 bases between the germline ends. The CDR3 spans 18 residues. The germline gives CDR1 LNHDA, CDR2 SQIVND (reference sequence). The CDR3 DNA reads as TGTGCCAGTAGTATCGATACCACAGGGCGTTCAAGTAATTCACCCCTCCACTTT. It yields the protein CASSIDTTGRSSNSPLHF.

The genes are TRBV29-1 and TRBJ2-3; a possible D gene is TRBD2 (6 bases). The CDR3 has 10 amino acids. Germline-derived CDR1 and CDR2 are SQVTM and ANQGSEA. The germline V and J ends were trimmed by 3 bases and 8 bases, with 6 bases remaining between them. The CDR3 loop reads CSVEEGTQYF. As DNA, the CDR3 is TGCAGCGTTGAGGAGGGTACGCAGTATTTT.

The chain employs TRBV6-4 and TRBJ2-2; 8 bases are shared with TRBD2. The CDR3 extends over 16 amino acids. The V gene's germline CDR1 is MRHNA and CDR2 SNTAGT. Unmatched junction bases numbered 13, after V lost 9 bases and J lost 4 bases. The CDR3 loop reads CASRLGGGQGTGELFF. The CDR3 DNA is TGTGCCAGTCGTCTCGGCGGGGGGCAGGGCACCGGGGAGCTGTTTTTT.

The rearrangement joins TRBV6-1 to TRBJ2-3; TRBD1 matches at 9 bases. CDR3 length equals 15 residues. Looked up from germline, CDR1 is MNHNS and CDR2 is SASEGT. J was trimmed by 5 bases and V by 3 bases; bases with no gene match: 6. In DNA form, the CDR3 reads TGTGCCAGCAGTGACCGGGACAGGGAAAGAGATACGCAGTATTTT. Translated, it gives CASSDRDRERDTQYF.

The J gene is TRBJ1-6, the V gene TRBV10-3; perhaps TRBD1 as D (6 bases). Germline CDR1 and CDR2: ENHRY and SYGVKD. V lost 8 bases to trimming and J lost 0 bases, with 17 bases between them. The CDR3 sequence is 17 residues long. CDR3 DNA: TGTGCCATCGGGGGGGGGACAACCGGCTCCTATAATTCACCCCTCCACTTT. Protein sequence: CAIGGGTTGSYNSPLHF.

V and J are TRBV27 and TRBJ1-2, with a possible D match to TRBD1 (5 bases). The length of the CDR3 is 12 residues. V lost 6 bases, J lost 7 bases, and 12 bases lay in between. Germline V gene data show CDR1 as MNHEY and CDR2 as SMNVEV (reference sequence). CDR3 DNA sequence: TGTGCCAGCAGCCGGGACTTGGCTGGCTACACCTTC. It encodes CASSRDLAGYTF.

The chain employs TRBV7-3 and TRBJ2-2; TRBD2 might be the D (6 bases). Germline-derived CDR1 and CDR2 are SGHTA and FQGTGA. CDR3 length: 17 amino acids. Trimming stripped 0 bases from V and 6 bases from J, with 17 bases between. The CDR3: CASSLTGSRAGPGELFF. CDR3 DNA sequence: TGTGCCAGCAGCTTAACGGGGTCCCGGGCGGGGCCCGGGGAGCTGTTTTTT.

The genes are TRBV6-5 and TRBJ1-5, with TRBD1 identical over 7 bases. The ends lost 6 bases at V and 4 bases at J; junction bases unmatched: 9. Germline lookup yields CDR1 MNHEY and CDR2 SVGAGI. CDR3 length: 15 residues. CDR3 DNA sequence: TGTGCCAGCAGCCCCCGGGACAGATATAATCAGCCCCAGCATTTT. This encodes CASSPRDRYNQPQHF.

This sequence joins TRBV7-2 and TRBJ1-2; 9 bases line up with TRBD1. V shed 1 base, J shed 8 bases, and the junction held 5 bases outside the gene matches. CDR3 length equals 14 residues. CDR1 and CDR2 from the germline V gene are SGHTA and FQGNSA. The CDR3 reads CASSLDWDRDGYTF. As DNA, the CDR3 is TGTGCCAGCAGCTTAGATTGGGACAGGGACGGCTACACCTTC. Together with reference TRBV7-2 and TRBJ1-2, the CDR3 gives the full variable domain: GAGVSQSPSNKVTEKGKDVELRCDPISGHTALYWYRQSLGQGLEFLIYFQGNSAPDKSGLPSDRFSAERTGGSVSTLTIQRTQQEDSAVYLCASSLDWDRDGYTFGSGTRLTVV.

V usage is TRBV9 and J usage is TRBJ2-3; tentative D call: TRBD1 (6 bases). Germline V gene sequence: CDR1 SGDLS, CDR2 YYNGEE. CDR3 size: 16 residues. The V gene lost 4 bases and the J gene lost 2 bases, with 17 bases spanning the gap. CDR3 in amino acids: CASSLGLGAYTDTQYF. CDR3 sequence (DNA): TGTGCCAGCAGCCTCGGCCTGGGGGCATACACAGATACGCAGTATTTT.

The gene calls are TRBV5-1 and TRBJ1-1; the D is unclear. The CDR3 length is 13 residues. The germline CDR1 and CDR2 sequences are SGHRS and YFSETQ. V was shortened by 3 bases and J by 8 bases, with 14 bases between the two germline ends. CDR3 amino acids: CASSWTGESEAFF. CDR3 coding DNA: TGCGCCAGCAGCTGGACCGGGGAATCCGAAGCTTTCTTT.

This chain uses TRBV7-2 with TRBJ1-2; D gene uncertain. CDR1 SGHTA and CDR2 FQGNSA come from the germline V gene. The CDR3 covers 14 residues. The V gene lost 1 base and the J gene lost 5 bases, with 11 bases spanning the gap. The CDR3 protein is CASSLDPGWYGYTF. As DNA, the CDR3 is TGTGCCAGCAGCTTAGACCCGGGGTGGTATGGCTACACCTTC.

The gene calls are TRBV5-1 and TRBJ1-1; possibly TRBD1 for D (5 bases). The length of the CDR3 is 14 residues. V was shortened by 4 bases and J by 1 base, with 11 bases between the two germline ends. Germline V CDR1 and CDR2: SGHRS, YFSETQ. The CDR3 nucleotides are TGCGCCAGCAGCCCGGCCGGGGGGAACACTGAAGCTTTCTTT. The encoded protein is CASSPAGGNTEAFF.

This chain joins TRBV4-1 and TRBJ2-2; D possibly corresponds to TRBD1 (5 bases). The CDR3 loop spans 14 amino acids. V dropped 0 bases and J dropped 7 bases, with 9 bases sitting between them. Per germline, CDR1 MGHRA and CDR2 YSYEKL. The CDR3 DNA follows: TGCGCCAGCAGCCAAGATGGCAGGGTCGGGGAGCTGTTTTTT. Encoded protein: CASSQDGRVGELFF.

This chain uses TRBV3-1 (or the pseudogene TRBV3-2) with TRBJ1-1; 8 positions agree with TRBD1. Germline loops: CDR1 LGHDT, CDR2 YNNKEL (reference sequence). V trimming: 2 bases; J trimming: 4 bases; junction bases outside the gene matches: 12. This CDR3 region has 17 residues. CDR3 bases: TGTGCCAGCAGCCAACTGGGGACAGGCCTGGTGTGCACTGAAGCTTTCTTT. It is translated as CASSQLGTGLVCTEAFF.

This clone was picked up one time. The genes are TRBV7-9 and TRBJ1-4, with D possibly matching TRBD1 (6 bases). V lost 5 bases to trimming and J lost 7 bases, with 20 bases between them. From germline, CDR1 is SEHNR and CDR2 FQNEAQ (reference sequence). CDR3 length: 16 residues. This chain's CDR3 is CASSHTGAGDREKLFF. CDR3 bases: TGTGCCAGCAGCCATACTGGGGCAGGGGACCGTGAAAAACTGTTTTTT.

V and J are TRBV11-3 and TRBJ2-3, with TRBD2 identical over 12 bases. This CDR3 spans 15 amino acids. V lost 8 bases and J lost 3; bases outside the gene matches: 6. From germline, CDR1 is SGHNT and CDR2 YENEEA. The DNA for the CDR3 is TGTGCCAGCTCACAAGGGACTAGCGGGACAGATACGCAGTATTTT. It translates to CASSQGTSGTDTQYF.

The chain joins TRBV6-1 to TRBJ1-2, with D hard to call. CDR1 MNHNS and CDR2 SASEGT come from the germline V gene. V shed 2 bases and J shed 4 bases, with 8 bases lying between them. The CDR3 consists of 13 residues. The CDR3, as DNA: TGTGCCAGCAGTGAATCGGTGTTCTATGGCTACACCTTC. It yields the protein CASSESVFYGYTF.

A few counts support this clone. The gene calls are TRBV7-9 and TRBJ1-1, with 7 positions matching TRBD1. The CDR3 consists of 15 residues. Looked up from germline, CDR1 is SEHNR and CDR2 is FQNEAQ (reference sequence). V lost 1 base to trimming and J lost 3 bases; unmatched junction nucleotides: 5. CDR3 sequence: CASSLEGGAYTEAFF. For the CDR3, the DNA is TGTGCCAGCAGCTTAGAAGGGGGCGCGTACACTGAAGCTTTCTTT. The entire variable domain, with the rest obtained from reference TRBV7-9 and TRBJ1-1, is as follows: DTGVSQNPRHKITKRGQNVTFRCDPISEHNRLYWYRQTLGQGPEFLTYFQNEAQLEKSRLLSDRFSAERPKGSFSTLEIQRTEQGDSAMYLCASSLEGGAYTEAFFGQGTRLTVV.

V is TRBV28 and J is TRBJ1-5; TRBD1 might be the D (5 bases). CDR3 length: 15 amino acids. Germline CDR1 and CDR2: MDHEN and SYDVKM. V lost 8 bases and J lost 0, with 14 bases in between. The CDR3 DNA reads as TGTGCCAGCCGCTGGGGAGGGGTTAGCAATCAGCCCCAGCATTTT. The encoded protein is CASRWGGVSNQPQHF.